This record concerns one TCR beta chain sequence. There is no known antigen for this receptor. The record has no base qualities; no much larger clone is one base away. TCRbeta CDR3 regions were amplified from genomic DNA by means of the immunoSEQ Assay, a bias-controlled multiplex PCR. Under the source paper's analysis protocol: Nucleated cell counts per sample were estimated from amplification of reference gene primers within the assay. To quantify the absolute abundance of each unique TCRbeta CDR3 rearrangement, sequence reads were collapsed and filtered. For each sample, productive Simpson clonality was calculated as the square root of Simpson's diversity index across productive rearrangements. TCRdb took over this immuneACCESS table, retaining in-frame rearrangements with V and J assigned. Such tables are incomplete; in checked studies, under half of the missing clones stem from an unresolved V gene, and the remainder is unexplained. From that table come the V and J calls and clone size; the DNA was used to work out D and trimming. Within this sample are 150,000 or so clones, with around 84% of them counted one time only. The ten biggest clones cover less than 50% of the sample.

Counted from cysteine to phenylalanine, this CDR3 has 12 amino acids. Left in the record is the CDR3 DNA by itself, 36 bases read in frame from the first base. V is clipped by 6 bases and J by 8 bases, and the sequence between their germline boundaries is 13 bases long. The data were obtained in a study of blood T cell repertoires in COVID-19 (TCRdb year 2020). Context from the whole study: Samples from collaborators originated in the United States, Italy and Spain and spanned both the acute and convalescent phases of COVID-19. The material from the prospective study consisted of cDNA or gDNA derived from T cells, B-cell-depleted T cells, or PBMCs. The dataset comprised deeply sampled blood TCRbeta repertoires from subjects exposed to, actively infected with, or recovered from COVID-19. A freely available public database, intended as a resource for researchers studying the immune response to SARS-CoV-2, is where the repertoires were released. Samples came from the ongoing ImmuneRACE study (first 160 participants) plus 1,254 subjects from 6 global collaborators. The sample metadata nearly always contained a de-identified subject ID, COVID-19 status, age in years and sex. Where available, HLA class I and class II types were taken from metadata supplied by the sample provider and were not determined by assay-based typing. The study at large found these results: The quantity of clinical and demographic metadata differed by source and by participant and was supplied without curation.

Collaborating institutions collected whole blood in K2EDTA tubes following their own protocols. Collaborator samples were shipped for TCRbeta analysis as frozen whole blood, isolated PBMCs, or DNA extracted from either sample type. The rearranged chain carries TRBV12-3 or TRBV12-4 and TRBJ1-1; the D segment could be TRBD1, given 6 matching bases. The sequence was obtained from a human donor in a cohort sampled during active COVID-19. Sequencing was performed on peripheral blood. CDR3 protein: CASSPGVSEAFF. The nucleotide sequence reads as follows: TGTGCCAGCAGCCCAGGGGTGTCAGAAGCTTTCTTT.